This is a list of T cell receptor beta chains from one sample in a study of shared clonotypes between healthy human individuals. The protocol was immunoSEQ multiplex PCR, while the TCRdb copy is restricted to in-frame clones and leaves out a portion. The table has roughly 660,000 clones, 90% seen once; the top ten hold 30% to 40%. Sequencing input: memory CD8+ T cells from PBMCs. The receptors were gathered from a man younger than 35 in good health. Some clones in this sample may be carry-over from other donors' samples. Both conserved end residues are part of each CDR3. D genes are given only for firm matches. Size is stated for part of the rows, as once, few or many counts, or as a class when the clone is expanded.

clone size	J gene	D gene	V gene	CDR3 protein	CDR3 DNA
-	TRBJ2-7	-	TRBV28	CASSLRGGEQYF	TGTGCCAGCAGTTTAAGGGGAGGCGAGCAGTACTTC
-	TRBJ2-5	-	TRBV7-8	CASSLAGREETQYF	TGTGCCAGCAGCTTAGCCGGCAGGGAGGAGACCCAGTACTTC
-	TRBJ2-7	TRBD1	TRBV7-9	CASSPGTGPFEQYF	TGTGCCAGCAGCCCGGGGACAGGCCCCTTCGAGCAGTACTTC
-	TRBJ2-7	-	TRBV28	CASSPTGDTTYEQYF	TGTGCCAGCAGCCCAACCGGGGACACCACCTACGAGCAGTACTTC
once	TRBJ2-3	-	TRBV5-1	CASSLADTRTDTQYF	TGCGCCAGCAGTCTAGCAGACACACGCACAGATACGCAGTATTTT
once	TRBJ2-3	-	TRBV10-3	CAISGPETSTDTQYF	TGTGCCATCAGTGGCCCGGAAACTAGCACAGATACGCAGTATTTT
-	TRBJ1-2	TRBD1	TRBV7-9	CASSTRDRGLYGYTF	TGTGCCAGCAGCACCAGGGACAGGGGGCTCTATGGCTACACCTTC
-	TRBJ2-7	-	TRBV5-1	CASSLGGVNLPYEQYF	TGCGCCAGCAGCTTGGGAGGGGTTAACCTCCCCTACGAGCAGTACTTC
-	TRBJ1-3	-	TRBV5-6	CASSYGSSGNTIYF	TGTGCCAGCAGCTACGGATCCTCTGGAAACACCATATATTTT
-	TRBJ2-7	-	TRBV5-1	CASSFGGGWEQYF	TGCGCCAGCAGCTTCGGAGGGGGGTGGGAGCAGTACTTC
-	TRBJ2-7	-	TRBV6-1	CASSEGLGAYEQYF	TGTGCCAGCAGTGAAGGTCTGGGGGCCTACGAGCAGTACTTC
-	TRBJ2-7	-	TRBV28	CASSLAGPYEQYF	TGTGCCAGCAGTTTAGCGGGTCCCTACGAGCAGTACTTC
-	TRBJ2-3	-	TRBV6-7	CASSYLVRRGSTDTQYF	TGTGCCAGCAGTTATCTGGTTAGGCGAGGAAGCACAGATACGCAGTATTTT
-	TRBJ2-3	-	TRBV15	CATSDGAVWDTQYF	TGTGCCACCAGCGATGGGGCAGTCTGGGATACGCAGTATTTT
-	TRBJ1-4	-	TRBV2	CASSGSTTNEKLFF	TGTGCCAGCAGTGGGAGTACAACTAATGAAAAACTGTTTTTT
-	TRBJ2-4	-	TRBV6-4	CASSDSVNSTLAKNIQYF	TGTGCCAGCAGTGACTCGGTGAACTCGACCTTAGCCAAAAACATTCAGTACTTC
once	TRBJ2-1	-	TRBV7-2	CASSLYTLRRNEQFF	TGTGCCAGCAGCTTATACACACTCCGTCGCAATGAGCAGTTCTTC
-	TRBJ2-1	TRBD2	TRBV27	CASSPGTSGSNEQFF	TGTGCCAGCAGTCCCGGGACTAGCGGGAGCAATGAGCAGTTCTTC
-	TRBJ2-7	-	TRBV4-2	CASSQDRAGGHEQYF	TGTGCCAGCAGCCAAGATCGGGCAGGGGGGCACGAGCAGTACTTC
-	TRBJ2-7	-	TRBV2	CASSDRAVSEQYF	TGTGCCAGCAGTGACAGGGCTGTGAGCGAGCAGTACTTC
-	TRBJ1-2	-	TRBV15	CATSRESPFYGYTF	TGTGCCACCAGCAGAGAGAGCCCGTTCTATGGCTACACCTTC
few	TRBJ1-2	-	TRBV19	CASSIGRGVYGYTF	TGTGCCAGTAGTATAGGGAGGGGCGTCTATGGCTACACCTTC
-	TRBJ1-5	-	TRBV10-1	CASSGPRRVGLAQQPQHF	TGCGCCAGCAGTGGGCCGCGGAGGGTTGGTTTGGCTCAGCAGCCCCAGCATTTT
once	TRBJ1-2	TRBD1	TRBV18	CASSPTGTGEGYTF	TGTGCCAGCTCACCAACCGGGACAGGGGAAGGCTACACCTTC
-	TRBJ2-7	TRBD1	TRBV28	CASKTAGQGSYEQYF	TGTGCCAGCAAAACTGCGGGACAGGGGTCCTACGAGCAGTACTTC
-	TRBJ2-7	-	TRBV28	CASSFGVSSYEQYF	TGTGCCAGCAGTTTCGGGGTTTCCTCCTACGAGCAGTACTTC
-	TRBJ2-7	-	TRBV5-5	CASSPGRTYEQYF	TGTGCCAGCAGCCCGGGACGGACCTACGAGCAGTACTTC
-	TRBJ2-5	TRBD2	TRBV10-3	CAISEELAGAETQYF	TGTGCCATCAGTGAGGAATTAGCGGGAGCAGAGACCCAGTACTTC
-	TRBJ2-7	-	TRBV28	CASSFPRARSYEQYF	TGTGCCAGCAGTTTTCCCCGTGCCCGTTCCTACGAGCAGTACTTC
-	TRBJ2-5	-	TRBV27	CASRSQETQYF	TGTGCCAGCAGGTCCCAAGAGACCCAGTACTTC
-	TRBJ1-4	-	TRBV11-1	CASSPGAWANEKLFF	TGTGCCAGCAGCCCCGGGGCCTGGGCGAATGAAAAACTGTTTTTT
-	TRBJ2-5	-	TRBV27	CASRPTGLQETQYF	TGTGCCAGCAGACCGACAGGTCTCCAAGAGACCCAGTACTTC
-	TRBJ2-7	-	TRBV6-1	CASSEGPGSPHEQYF	TGTGCCAGCAGTGAAGGGCCAGGGAGCCCCCACGAGCAGTACTTC
-	TRBJ2-7	TRBD2	TRBV4-2	CASSLIAGGTYEQYF	TGTGCCAGCAGCTTAATAGCGGGCGGTACCTACGAGCAGTACTTC
-	TRBJ2-7	TRBD2	TRBV27	CASRTASGTYEQYF	TGTGCCAGCAGGACGGCTAGCGGCACCTACGAGCAGTACTTC
-	TRBJ1-1	-	TRBV11-2	CASLSTMNTEAFF	TGTGCCAGCCTAAGTACCATGAACACTGAAGCTTTCTTT
once	TRBJ2-2	-	TRBV28	CASSVRLGPTGELFF	TGTGCCAGCAGTGTGCGGTTGGGGCCGACCGGGGAGCTGTTTTTT
-	TRBJ2-5	-	TRBV27	CASSSLPPETQYF	TGTGCCAGCAGTTCCCTCCCCCCCGAGACCCAGTACTTC
-	TRBJ2-2	-	TRBV28	CASSPDPNTGELFF	TGTGCCAGCAGTCCGGACCCCAACACCGGGGAGCTGTTTTTT
-	TRBJ1-5	-	TRBV19	CASRGRGGNQPQHF	TGTGCCAGTAGGGGTCGAGGCGGCAATCAGCCCCAGCATTTT
once	TRBJ2-1	-	TRBV7-9	CASSLAGGGYEQFF	TGTGCCAGCAGCTTAGCGGGAGGGGGCTATGAGCAGTTCTTC
-	TRBJ1-1	-	TRBV4-1	CASSQEPTGMNTEAFF	TGCGCCAGCAGCCAAGAGCCGACAGGAATGAACACTGAAGCTTTCTTT
-	TRBJ1-1	-	TRBV5-1	CASALGATEAFF	TGCGCCAGCGCCCTCGGGGCTACTGAAGCTTTCTTT
once	TRBJ2-2	TRBD2	TRBV7-7	CASSIGLAGPTGELFF	TGTGCCAGCAGCATAGGACTAGCGGGGCCCACCGGGGAGCTGTTTTTT
-	TRBJ2-1	-	TRBV19	CASSGSSYNEQFF	TGTGCCAGTAGCGGGAGCTCCTACAATGAGCAGTTCTTC